This T cell receptor (beta chain) appears in the sequencing data of a study of blood T cell repertoires in COVID-19. Overall study context: The samples span acute and convalescent COVID-19 from the United States, Italy and Spain.

V shed 0 bases and J 9 bases; nucleotides not matched to a gene: 4. Germline V CDR1 and CDR2: SGHTA, FQGNSA. CDR3 size: 15 residues. The method was immunoSEQ multiplex PCR; TCRdb's version includes in-frame clones alone and lacks a portion of them. This sample has around 100,000 clones, with 65% to 85% found just once. The chain joins TRBV7-2 to TRBJ1-6; TRBD1 agrees at 8 bases. Sequencing used peripheral blood. This sequence originates from an older woman with acute or convalescent COVID-19. The CDR3 here is CASSLAQGVGSPLHF. For the CDR3, the DNA is TGTGCCAGCAGCTTAGCACAGGGGGTTGGTTCACCCCTCCACTTT.